These 25 T cell receptor beta chains were sequenced from one sample in a study of tumor-infiltrating lymphocytes in oesophageal squamous cell carcinoma listed by TCRdb under 2016. The method was PCR. The run used an Illumina HiSeq 2000. The public sequencing data were trimmed at Q25 with fastp and processed into clonotypes with MiXCR by TCRdb, which kept only in-frame beta chains. Duplicate CDR3 protein sequences are folded into a single record with the most common DNA and genes. This sample is represented by 10,000 to 12,000 distinct CDR3 sequences; 55% to 65% of them were singletons. The top ten hold around 29% of the sample. The sample consisted of esophageal tumor tissue. The receptors originated from a female donor with esophageal squamous cell carcinoma.

In this sample, this clonotype turned up once. The gene calls are TRBV28 and TRBJ2-3; D is unclear. The DNA matches TRBJ2-7 better at its end, which makes the J call doubtful. The CDR3 is 13 amino acids. Germline V gene data show CDR1 as MDHEN and CDR2 as SYDVKM. CDR3 in amino acids: CASRESSTYEQYF. The CDR3 DNA sequence: TGTGCCAGCAGGGAGAGCTCTACCTACGAGCAGTACTTC.

The J gene is TRBJ2-5, the V gene TRBV11-2; 8 bases map to TRBD1. The assigned J gene may be wrong: the sequence end matches TRBJ2-7 better. The germline V gene encodes CDR1 SGHAT and CDR2 FQNNGV. This CDR3 is built from 15 residues. The chain's CDR3 is CASSLVGTGSYEQYF. DNA of the CDR3: TGTGCCAGCAGCTTAGTAGGGACAGGTTCCTACGAGCAGTACTTC.

The chain joins TRBV7-3 to TRBJ2-6; D tentatively reads TRBD1 or TRBD2 (5 bases each). Trimming removed 5 bases at V and 0 bases at J, with 14 bases between. Germline V CDR1 and CDR2: SGHTA, FQGTGA. The CDR3 consists of 17 residues. The CDR3: CASSPRDGHSGANVLTF. The CDR3 DNA is TGTGCCAGCAGCCCTCGGGACGGCCACTCTGGGGCCAACGTCCTGACTTTC.

The chain recombines TRBV4-1 with TRBJ1-1, with D perhaps TRBD1 (5 bases). The V gene's germline CDR1 is MGHRA and CDR2 YSYEKL. The CDR3 length is 13 residues. V shed 4 bases and J shed 1 base, with 7 bases lying between them. CDR3 in DNA: TGCGCCAGCAGCCGGGGGACGAACACTGAAGCTTTCTTT. It translates to CASSRGTNTEAFF.

This clonotype was counted at least ten times. J is TRBJ2-5 and V is TRBV7-6; D is tentatively TRBD1 or TRBD2 (5 bases each). Trimming took off 6 bases at V and 5 bases at J, with 22 bases between the two ends. From germline, CDR1 is SGHVS and CDR2 FNYEAQ. The CDR3 is 16 residues long. The CDR3 region is CASRKRGSDVGETQYF. DNA for the CDR3: TGTGCCAGCAGGAAGAGGGGCTCCGACGTTGGGGAGACCCAGTACTTC.

In its sample, this clonotype was seen a few times. The V and J genes are TRBV7-8 and TRBJ2-5, with D perhaps matching TRBD2 (5 bases). The J call is uncertain, as TRBJ2-1 better fits the DNA end. CDR1 and CDR2 (germline): SGHVS, FQNEAQ. This CDR3 contains 16 residues. In DNA, the CDR3 is TGTGCCAGCAGCTTAGTGCCTAGCCCTTCCTACAATGAGCAGTTCTTC. Protein: CASSLVPSPSYNEQFF.

V is TRBV6-1 and J is TRBJ2-4; weak D call: TRBD2 (6 bases). Near its end, the DNA agrees better with TRBJ2-7, so the J call may be wrong. The CDR3 covers 14 residues. Germline V gene data show CDR1 as MNHNS and CDR2 as SASEGT. The CDR3 here is CASSSVGGGYEQYF. The CDR3 DNA sequence: TGTGCCAGCAGTTCCGTGGGAGGAGGTTACGAGCAGTACTTC.

V and J are TRBV18 and TRBJ1-1; D unclear. Germline lookup yields CDR1 KGHSH and CDR2 LQKENI. V shed 3 bases and J shed 4 bases, with 12 bases lying between them. The CDR3 is 14 amino acids. CDR3 amino acids: CASSPTSKSTEAFF. The CDR3 nucleotides are TGTGCCAGCTCACCGACTAGTAAGAGCACTGAAGCTTTCTTT.

This clonotype came up a few times. The germline gene is not matched at one end of the junction; a read error may be the cause. The chain joins TRBV7-6 to TRBJ2-1, with a weak D call TRBD1 (5 bases). The germline V gene encodes CDR1 SGHVS and CDR2 FNYEAQ. The CDR3 covers 14 residues. For the CDR3, the DNA is TGTGCCAGCAGCCGCGACAGTGAGAATTCACCCCTCCACTTC. Its translation: CASSRDSENSPLHF.

The V call is TRBV23-1, the J call TRBJ2-5, with TRBD1 identical over 8 bases. TRBV23-1 is sorted into the ORF group, with uncertain function. This CDR3 has 17 amino acids. The trim removed 2 bases at V and 3 bases at J, leaving 11 bases unmatched. As DNA, the CDR3 is TGCGCCAGCAGTCAACCAGAGGGACAGGTTCTTGAAGAGACCCAGTACTTC. Amino acid sequence: CASSQPEGQVLEETQYF.

The chain is built from TRBV27 and TRBJ2-5; 10 bases map to TRBD2. The J call is uncertain, as TRBJ2-7 better fits the DNA end. The CDR3 extends over 14 amino acids. The germline CDR1 and CDR2 sequences are MNHEY and SMNVEV (reference sequence). The CDR3 bases are TGTGCCAGCAGTCCACGGACTAGCGGCTACGAGCAGTACTTC. Translation: CASSPRTSGYEQYF.

The table lists this clonotype with many counts. This CDR3 fails to terminate in the conserved phenylalanine or tryptophan, so it likely reflects a read error. It is unclear where the CDR3 begins or ends on the DNA, so no DNA is shown, and the CDR3 is as TCRdb lists it. The genes are TRBV7-6 and TRBJ1-6. The CDR3 is made up of 8 amino acids, end residues included. Per germline, CDR1 SGHVS and CDR2 FNYEAQ. CDR3 residues: CASSLGPV.

This clonotype is categorized as medium-sized (0.01 to 0.1%). In nucleotides, the CDR3 is TGTGCCAGCAGTTCACTATACGAGCAGTACTTC. Its protein is CASSSLYEQYF. The chain uses TRBV12-3 or TRBV12-4 and TRBJ2-7, with D unresolved. V was clipped by 4 bases and J by 4 bases, with 5 bases between them. CDR3 length: 11 residues.

Here the CDR3 reads CASSSPFMDEQFF. The CDR3 nucleotides are TGTGCCAGCAGCTCCCCCTTTATGGATGAGCAGTTCTTC. V gene TRBV7-6 combines with J gene TRBJ2-3; D remains unclear. Matching the DNA end better, TRBJ2-1 makes the J call doubtful. Germline V gives CDR1 SGHVS, CDR2 FNYEAQ. This CDR3 region has 13 residues.

A word on this clonotype: Since a much larger clone is just one base distant, this may be a read error. This chain uses TRBV6-6 with TRBJ2-5; TRBD1 or TRBD2 may be the D gene (6 bases each). The J call may be incorrect, as the DNA end agrees better with TRBJ2-1. Germline loops: CDR1 MNHNY, CDR2 SVGAGI (reference sequence). The CDR3 sequence is 15 residues long. For the CDR3, the DNA is TGTGCCAGCAGTTACGGTAGGGGGGACAACTACGAGCAGTTCTTC. Translating it yields CASSYGRGDNYEQFF.

The chain joins TRBV12-3 or TRBV12-4 to TRBJ2-6; D gene ambiguous. The closer fit of TRBJ2-5 to the DNA end suggests the J call may be wrong. This CDR3 comprises 12 residues. The CDR3 sequence: CASSPKQETQYF. CDR3 in DNA: TGTGCCAGCAGTCCGAAACAAGAGACCCAGTACTTC.

This clonotype was seen a few times. No DNA is shown, since the ends of the CDR3 on it are uncertain; the CDR3 is the one TCRdb lists. The chain carries TRBV7-9 and TRBJ2-6; the table assigns TRBD1, which was not confirmed against the DNA. The CDR3 spans 16 residues, counting both ends. CDR1 SEHNR and CDR2 FQNEAQ come from the germline V gene (reference sequence). The CDR3 protein is CASSFPGQVYGYTFGF.

This clonotype has just a few counts. V usage is TRBV7-2 and J usage is TRBJ2-5; weak D call: TRBD1 (6 bases). Trimming shortened V by 5 bases and J by 2 bases, and 12 bases separated the two germline ends. The CDR3 totals 14 residues. Germline CDR1 and CDR2: SGHTA and FQGNSA. In DNA form, the CDR3 reads TGTGCCAGCAGCAGTGGACAGCGACAAGAGACCCAGTACTTC. Residues: CASSSGQRQETQYF.

The rearrangement joins TRBV7-2 to TRBJ2-7; 9 bases fit TRBD2. The J call may be mistaken, given a closer DNA end match to TRBJ2-1. Germline V gene data show CDR1 as SGHTA and CDR2 as FQGNSA. This CDR3 has 17 amino acids. CDR3 in DNA: TGTGCCAGCAGCTTAGTCTCTAGCGGGATCTCCTACAATGAGCAGTTCTTC. Translating gives CASSLVSSGISYNEQFF.

The CDR3 protein is CAITNSAGTGLGGEQYF. CDR3 coding DNA: TGTGCCATCACGAATTCCGCGGGGACAGGGCTCGGGGGCGAGCAGTACTTC. V gene TRBV10-3 combines with J gene TRBJ2-1; 9 bases are a match to TRBD1. The J call may be in error: the DNA end matches TRBJ2-7 better. From germline, CDR1 is ENHRY and CDR2 SYGVKD. The CDR3 extends over 17 amino acids.

The rearrangement joins TRBV7-2 to TRBJ2-1; TRBD1 agrees at 9 bases. The CDR3 extends over 17 amino acids. The junction had 12 bases not matched to a gene; V was cut back by 5 bases and J by 4 bases. The germline CDR1 and CDR2 sequences are SGHTA and FQGNSA. This chain's CDR3 is CASSLPTGTGNYNEQFF. The CDR3 bases are TGTGCCAGCAGCCTTCCCACCGGGACAGGGAATTACAATGAGCAGTTCTTC.

The V call is TRBV11-3, the J call TRBJ2-5; no firm D call. The end of the DNA is better explained by TRBJ2-7, so the J call may be wrong. The CDR3 length is 13 residues. The germline V gene has CDR1 SGHNT and CDR2 YENEEA. The DNA for the CDR3 is TGTGCCAGCAGGCCACCTGGAGTTCCCGAGCAGTACTTC. Its translation: CASRPPGVPEQYF.

The chain combines TRBV7-8 with TRBJ1-1; possible D gene TRBD1, 6 bases. This CDR3 has 14 amino acids. Germline CDR1 and CDR2: SGHVS and FQNEAQ. Trimming shortened V by 5 bases and J by 1 base, and 11 bases separated the two germline ends. CDR3 loop: CASSTDSRNTEAFF. The CDR3 DNA reads as TGTGCCAGCAGCACGGACAGCAGGAACACTGAAGCTTTCTTT.

The chain links TRBV7-2 to TRBJ2-3, with 15 bases identical to TRBD2. The tail of the sequence fits TRBJ2-7 better, so the J call may be wrong. The CDR3 contains 16 residues. Germline CDR1 SGHTA, CDR2 FQGNSA. CDR3 DNA sequence: TGTGCCAGCAGCTTCGGACTAGCGGGAGGGGGGTACGAGCAGTACTTC. It translates to CASSFGLAGGGYEQYF.

The rearrangement links TRBV4-1 to TRBJ2-1, with 9 bases identical to TRBD2. The V and J ends lost 2 bases and 3 bases, in that order; junction bases with no gene match: 14. This CDR3 is built from 19 residues. The germline gives CDR1 MGHRA, CDR2 YSYEKL. The CDR3 DNA reads TGCGCCAGCAGCCAATTTATAGCGGGAGCCCTCTCCATCTACAATGAGCAGTTCTTC. Residues: CASSQFIAGALSIYNEQFF.